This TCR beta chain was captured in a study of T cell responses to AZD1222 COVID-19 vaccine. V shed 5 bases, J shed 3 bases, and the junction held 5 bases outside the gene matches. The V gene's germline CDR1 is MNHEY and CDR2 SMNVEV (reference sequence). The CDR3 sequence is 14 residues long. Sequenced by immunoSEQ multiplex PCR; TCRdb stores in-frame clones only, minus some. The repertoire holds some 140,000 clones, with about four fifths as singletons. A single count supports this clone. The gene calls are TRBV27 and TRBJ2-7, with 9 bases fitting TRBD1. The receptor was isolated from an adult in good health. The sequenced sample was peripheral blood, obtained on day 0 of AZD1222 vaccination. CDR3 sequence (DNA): TGTGCCAGCAGTACCCAGACAGGGGGCTACGAGCAGTACTTC. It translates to CASSTQTGGYEQYF.